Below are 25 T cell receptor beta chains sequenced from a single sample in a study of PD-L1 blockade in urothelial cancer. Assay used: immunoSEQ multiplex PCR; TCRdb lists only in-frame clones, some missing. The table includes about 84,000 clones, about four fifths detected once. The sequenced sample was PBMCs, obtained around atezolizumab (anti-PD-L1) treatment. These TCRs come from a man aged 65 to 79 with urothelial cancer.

CDR3 DNA: TGTGCCAGCAGCTCCCCGGGTCTAGCGTATACGCAGTATTTT. Translation gives CASSSPGLAYTQYF. The chain links TRBV7-2 to TRBJ2-3; a weak D match, TRBD2 (6 bases). Germline V gene data show CDR1 as SGHTA and CDR2 as FQGNSA. Trimming left V 4 bases short and J 7 bases short, with 15 bases between. The CDR3 length is 14 residues.

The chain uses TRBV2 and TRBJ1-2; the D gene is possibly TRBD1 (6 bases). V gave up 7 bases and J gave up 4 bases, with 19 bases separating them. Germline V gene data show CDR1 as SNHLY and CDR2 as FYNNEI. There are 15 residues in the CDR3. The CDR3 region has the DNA TGTGCCAGCATGTCAGACAGGACTCGGGGCTATGGCTACACCTTC. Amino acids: CASMSDRTRGYGYTF.

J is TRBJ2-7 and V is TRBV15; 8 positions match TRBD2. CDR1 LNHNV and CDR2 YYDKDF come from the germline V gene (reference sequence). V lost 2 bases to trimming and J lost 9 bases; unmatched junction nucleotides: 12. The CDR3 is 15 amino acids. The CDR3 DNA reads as TGTGCCACCAGCAGATCTGGGGGACTTCGGGGGGGGCAGTACTTC. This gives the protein CATSRSGGLRGGQYF.

CDR3 loop: CASSQTGTGGGWNSPLHF. The CDR3 DNA sequence: TGTGCCAGCAGCCAGACCGGGACAGGGGGCGGTTGGAATTCACCCCTCCACTTT. The chain is built from TRBV4-2 and TRBJ1-6; TRBD1 matches at 12 bases. V gave up 3 bases and J gave up 7 bases; unmatched junction bases: 10. Per germline, CDR1 LGHNA and CDR2 YNFKEQ. The CDR3 spans 18 residues.

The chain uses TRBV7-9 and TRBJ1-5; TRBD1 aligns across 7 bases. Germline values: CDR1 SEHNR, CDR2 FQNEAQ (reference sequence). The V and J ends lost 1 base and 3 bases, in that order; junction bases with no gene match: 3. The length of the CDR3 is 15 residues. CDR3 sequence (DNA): TGTGCCAGCAGCTTAGGAGGGACAGACAATCAGCCCCAGCATTTT. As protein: CASSLGGTDNQPQHF.

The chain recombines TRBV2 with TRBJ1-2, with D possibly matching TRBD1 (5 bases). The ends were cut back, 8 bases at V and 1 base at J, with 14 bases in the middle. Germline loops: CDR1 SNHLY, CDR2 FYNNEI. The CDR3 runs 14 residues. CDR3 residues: CASGDGGFNYGYTF. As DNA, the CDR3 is TGTGCCAGCGGCGACGGGGGGTTTAACTATGGCTACACCTTC. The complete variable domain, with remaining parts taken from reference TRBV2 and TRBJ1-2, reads EPEVTQTPSHQVTQMGQEVILRCVPISNHLYFYWYRQILGQKVEFLVSFYNNEISEKSEIFDDQFSVERPDGSNFTLKIRSTKLEDSAMYFCASGDGGFNYGYTFGSGTRLTVV.

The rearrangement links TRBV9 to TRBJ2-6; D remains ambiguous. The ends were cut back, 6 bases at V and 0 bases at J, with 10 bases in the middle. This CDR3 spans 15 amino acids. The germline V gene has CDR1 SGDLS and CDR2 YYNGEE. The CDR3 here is CASTSRSSGANVLTF. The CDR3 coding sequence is TGTGCCAGCACCTCTAGGAGCTCTGGGGCCAACGTCCTGACTTTC.

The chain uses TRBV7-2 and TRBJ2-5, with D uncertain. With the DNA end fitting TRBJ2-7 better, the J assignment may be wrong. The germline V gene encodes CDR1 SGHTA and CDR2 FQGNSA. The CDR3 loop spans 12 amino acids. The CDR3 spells CASSLTVYEQYF. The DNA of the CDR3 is TGTGCCAGCAGCTTAACCGTGTACGAGCAGTACTTC.

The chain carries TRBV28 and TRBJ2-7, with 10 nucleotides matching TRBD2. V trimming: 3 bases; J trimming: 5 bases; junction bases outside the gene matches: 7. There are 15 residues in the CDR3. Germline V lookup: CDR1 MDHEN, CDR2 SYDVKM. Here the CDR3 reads CASSFPASGSNEQYF. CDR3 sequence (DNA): TGTGCCAGCAGTTTTCCGGCTAGCGGGAGCAACGAGCAGTACTTC.

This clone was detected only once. CDR3 protein: CASSESRGYNSPLHF. The CDR3 coding sequence is TGTGCCAGCAGTGAATCTAGGGGTTATAATTCACCCCTCCACTTT. The gene calls are TRBV25-1 and TRBJ1-6, with a possible D match to TRBD1 (5 bases). CDR3 length equals 15 residues. The V and J ends lost 1 base and 4 bases respectively, with 8 bases between them. Germline V CDR1 and CDR2: MGHDK, SYGVNS.

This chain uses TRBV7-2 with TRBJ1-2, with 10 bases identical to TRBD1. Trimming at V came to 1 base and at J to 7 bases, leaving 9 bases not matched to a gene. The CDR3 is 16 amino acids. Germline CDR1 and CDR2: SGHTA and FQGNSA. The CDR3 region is CASSLDSLTGGSGYTF. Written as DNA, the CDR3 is TGTGCCAGCAGCTTAGATTCCCTGACAGGGGGCTCTGGCTACACCTTC.

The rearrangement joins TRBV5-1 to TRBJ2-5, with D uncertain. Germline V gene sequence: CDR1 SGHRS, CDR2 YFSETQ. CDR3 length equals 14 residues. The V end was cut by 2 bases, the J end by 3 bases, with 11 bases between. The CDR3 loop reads CASSLQGGEETQYF. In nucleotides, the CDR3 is TGCGCCAGCAGCTTACAAGGCGGCGAAGAGACCCAGTACTTC.

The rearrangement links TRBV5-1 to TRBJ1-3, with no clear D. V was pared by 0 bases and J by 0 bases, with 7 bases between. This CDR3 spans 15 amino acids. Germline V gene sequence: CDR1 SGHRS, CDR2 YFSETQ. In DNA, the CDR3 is TGCGCCAGCAGCTTGGCCACGGGCTCTGGAAACACCATATATTTT. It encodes CASSLATGSGNTIYF.

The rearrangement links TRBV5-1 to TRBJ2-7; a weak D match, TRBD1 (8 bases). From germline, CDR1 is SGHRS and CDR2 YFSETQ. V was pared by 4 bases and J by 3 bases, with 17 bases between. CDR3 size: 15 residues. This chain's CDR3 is CASSQQGGTHYEQYF. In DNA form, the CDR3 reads TGCGCCAGCAGCCAACAGGGGGGGACTCACTACGAGCAGTACTTC.

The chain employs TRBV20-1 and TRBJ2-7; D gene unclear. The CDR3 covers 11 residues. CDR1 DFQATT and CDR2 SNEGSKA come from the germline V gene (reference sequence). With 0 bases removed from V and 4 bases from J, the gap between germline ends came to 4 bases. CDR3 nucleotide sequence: TGCAGTGCTAGAGAGTCATACGAGCAGTACTTC. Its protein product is CSARESYEQYF.

The CDR3 nucleotides read TGTGCCAGCAGTGTAGTCTCTGGAAACACCATATATTTT. Translation gives CASSVVSGNTIYF. This chain uses TRBV2 with TRBJ1-3, with unresolved D. Per germline, CDR1 SNHLY and CDR2 FYNNEI. Trimming shortened V by 4 bases and J by 0 bases, and 4 bases separated the two germline ends. The CDR3 has 13 residues.

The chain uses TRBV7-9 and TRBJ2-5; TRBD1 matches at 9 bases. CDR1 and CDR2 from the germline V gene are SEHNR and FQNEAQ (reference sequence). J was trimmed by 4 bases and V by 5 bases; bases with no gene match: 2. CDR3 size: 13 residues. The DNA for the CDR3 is TGTGCCAGCAGCAGGACAGGGGTAGAGACCCAGTACTTC. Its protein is CASSRTGVETQYF.

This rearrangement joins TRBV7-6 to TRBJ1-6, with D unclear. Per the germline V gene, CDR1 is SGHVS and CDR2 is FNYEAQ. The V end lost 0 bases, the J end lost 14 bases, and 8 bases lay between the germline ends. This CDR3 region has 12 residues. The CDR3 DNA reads TGTGCCAGCAGCTTAGCGCTCGGGACCCTCCACTTT. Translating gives CASSLALGTLHF.

The DNA of the CDR3 is TGTGCCAGCAGCCAAACAGAAATGGGCGAGCAGTACTTC. Translating it yields CASSQTEMGEQYF. The chain recombines TRBV9 with TRBJ2-7; D gene unclear. Trimming cost V 4 bases and J 6 bases, with 14 bases left between them. CDR3 length equals 13 residues. Germline loops: CDR1 SGDLS, CDR2 YYNGEE.

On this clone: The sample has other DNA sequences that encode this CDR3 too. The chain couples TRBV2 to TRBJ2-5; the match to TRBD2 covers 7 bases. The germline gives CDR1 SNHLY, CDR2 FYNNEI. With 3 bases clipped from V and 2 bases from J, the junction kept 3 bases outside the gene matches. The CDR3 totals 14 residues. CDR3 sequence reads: CASSEGRGQETQYF. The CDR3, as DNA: TGTGCCAGCAGTGAGGGGAGGGGACAAGAGACCCAGTACTTC.

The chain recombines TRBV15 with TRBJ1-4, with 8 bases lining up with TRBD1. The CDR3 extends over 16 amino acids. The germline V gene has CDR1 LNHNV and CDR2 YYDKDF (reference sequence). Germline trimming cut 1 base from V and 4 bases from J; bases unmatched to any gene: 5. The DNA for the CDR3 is TGTGCCACCAGCAGAGCGACAGGGGCCCTTAATGAAAAACTGTTTTTT. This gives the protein CATSRATGALNEKLFF.

The CDR3: CASSVAAGGVSDTQYF. CDR3 nucleotides: TGTGCCAGCAGCGTAGCAGCGGGAGGAGTGTCAGATACGCAGTATTTT. The V call is TRBV9, the J call TRBJ2-3; 9 nucleotides line up with TRBD2. The CDR3 contains 16 residues. V shed 0 bases and J 4 bases; nucleotides not matched to a gene: 6. Germline V gene lookup returns CDR1 SGDLS and CDR2 YYNGEE.

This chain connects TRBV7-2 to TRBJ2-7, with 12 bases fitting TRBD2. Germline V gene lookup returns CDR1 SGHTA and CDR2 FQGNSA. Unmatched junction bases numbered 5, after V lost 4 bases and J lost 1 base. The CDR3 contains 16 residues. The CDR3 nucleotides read TGTGCCAGCAGCTGGAGGGGGACTAGCGGGTCCTACGAGCAGTACTTC. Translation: CASSWRGTSGSYEQYF.

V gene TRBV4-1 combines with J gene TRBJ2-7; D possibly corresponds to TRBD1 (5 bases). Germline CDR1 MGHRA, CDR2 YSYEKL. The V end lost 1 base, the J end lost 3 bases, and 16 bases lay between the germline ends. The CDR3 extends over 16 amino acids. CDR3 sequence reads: CASSQVIFPDIYEQYF. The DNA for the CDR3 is TGCGCCAGCAGCCAAGTGATATTCCCGGACATCTACGAGCAGTACTTC.

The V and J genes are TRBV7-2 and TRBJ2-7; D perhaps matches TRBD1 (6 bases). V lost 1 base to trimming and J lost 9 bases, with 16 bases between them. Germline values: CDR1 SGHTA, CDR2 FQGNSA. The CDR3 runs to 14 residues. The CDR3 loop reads CASSLETMGAGQYF. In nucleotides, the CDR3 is TGTGCCAGCAGCTTAGAAACTATGGGGGCCGGGCAGTACTTC. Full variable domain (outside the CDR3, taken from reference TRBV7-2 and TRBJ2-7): GAGVSQSPSNKVTEKGKDVELRCDPISGHTALYWYRQSLGQGLEFLIYFQGNSAPDKSGLPSDRFSAERTGGSVSTLTIQRTQQEDSAVYLCASSLETMGAGQYFGPGTRLTVT.